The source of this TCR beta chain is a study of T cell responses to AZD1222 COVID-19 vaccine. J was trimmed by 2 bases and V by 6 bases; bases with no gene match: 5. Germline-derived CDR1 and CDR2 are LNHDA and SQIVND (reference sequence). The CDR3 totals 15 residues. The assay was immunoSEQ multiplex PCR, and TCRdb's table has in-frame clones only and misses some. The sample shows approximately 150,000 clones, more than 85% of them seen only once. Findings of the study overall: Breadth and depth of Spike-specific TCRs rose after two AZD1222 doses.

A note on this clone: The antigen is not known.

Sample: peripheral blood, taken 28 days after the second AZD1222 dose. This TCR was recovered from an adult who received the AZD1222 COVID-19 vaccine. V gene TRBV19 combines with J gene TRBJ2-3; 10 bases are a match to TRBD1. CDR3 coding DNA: TGTGCCAGTAGACGACAGGGGGCGTCCACAGATACGCAGTATTTT. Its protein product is CASRRQGASTDTQYF.